The present T cell receptor (beta chain) was sequenced within a study of cytomegalovirus exposure and HLA in healthy donors. Germline V lookup: CDR1 MGHRA, CDR2 YSYEKL. CDR3 length equals 17 residues. Trimming removed 5 bases from V and 4 bases from J, with 21 bases in between. Turning to this clone: Antigen specificity is unknown.

Study-wide findings and caveats: The finding came from a later analysis; first-cohort TCR clusters tended to co-occur in the roughly 120 validation repertoires. In vitro assays verified that three CMV-associated chains recognized CMV antigens specifically. Researchers catalogued 164 TCR beta chains as cytomegalovirus-associated.

Clones were sequenced by immunoSEQ multiplex PCR, and TCRdb holds only the in-frame ones, with some missing. The repertoire holds about 150,000 clones, with 94% as singletons. This rearrangement joins TRBV4-1 to TRBJ2-1; D perhaps matches TRBD1 (6 bases). Sequencing was done on a sample of PBMCs. The TCR sequence derives from a man aged 18 to 30 in good health and CMV-seropositive. DNA of the CDR3: TGCGCCAGCAGCTCCAGGGGTCTAGCAGCTGAATACAATGAGCAGTTCTTC. Amino acids: CASSSRGLAAEYNEQFF.